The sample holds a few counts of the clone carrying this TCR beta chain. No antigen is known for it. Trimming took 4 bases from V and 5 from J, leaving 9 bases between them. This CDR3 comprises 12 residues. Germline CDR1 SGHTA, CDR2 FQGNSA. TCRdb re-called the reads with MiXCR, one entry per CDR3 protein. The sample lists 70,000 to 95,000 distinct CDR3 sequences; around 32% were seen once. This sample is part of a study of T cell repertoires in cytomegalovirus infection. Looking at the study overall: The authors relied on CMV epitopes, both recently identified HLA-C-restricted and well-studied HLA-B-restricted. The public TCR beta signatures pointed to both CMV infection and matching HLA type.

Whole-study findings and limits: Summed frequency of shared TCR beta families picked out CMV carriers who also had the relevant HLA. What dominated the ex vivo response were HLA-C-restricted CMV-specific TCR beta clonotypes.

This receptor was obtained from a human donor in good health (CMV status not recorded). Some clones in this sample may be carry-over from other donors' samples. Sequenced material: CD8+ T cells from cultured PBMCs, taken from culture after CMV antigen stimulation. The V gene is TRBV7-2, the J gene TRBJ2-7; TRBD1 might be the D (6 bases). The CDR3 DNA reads TGTGCCAGCAGCTACACAGGGCACGAGCAGTACTTC. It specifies CASSYTGHEQYF.